This passage covers 5 T cell receptor beta chains from one sample sequenced in a study of T cell changes during pregnancy in multiple sclerosis. Profiling relied on immunoSEQ multiplex PCR, and the TCRdb table lists in-frame clones only, not all of them. Among some 38,000 clones, about 88% were seen once, and the ten largest hold approximately 6.8%. The sample consisted of CD8+ T cells from peripheral blood mononuclear cells, taken in the third trimester of pregnancy. These receptors all come from a female donor with multiple sclerosis, enrolled in a pregnancy study.

The V and J genes are TRBV5-4 and TRBJ1-5; 9 bases fit TRBD1. The germline gives CDR1 SGHNT, CDR2 YYREEE (reference sequence). J was trimmed by 6 bases and V by 4 bases; bases with no gene match: 8. CDR3 length equals 15 residues. The CDR3 DNA reads as TGTGCCAGCAGCCTGGTCCCGGGACAGGGTCAGCCCCAGCATTTT. Its protein is CASSLVPGQGQPQHF.

This clone was seen once. The chain joins TRBV7-3 to TRBJ2-7, with 9 bases fitting TRBD1. CDR3 length: 15 amino acids. Germline V gives CDR1 SGHTA, CDR2 FQGTGA. With V trimmed by 5 bases and J by 3 bases, 8 bases remained unmatched. The CDR3 spells CASSDGTGPHYEQYF. The DNA for the CDR3 is TGTGCCAGCAGCGACGGGACAGGGCCCCACTACGAGCAGTACTTC.

To note about this clone: Within the sample, other DNA sequences also encode this same CDR3. The chain has TRBV27 and TRBJ1-5; unclear D gene. CDR3 length: 12 residues. Trimming cost V 3 bases and J 4 bases, with 4 bases left between them. Per the germline V gene, CDR1 is MNHEY and CDR2 is SMNVEV (reference sequence). The CDR3 reads CASSFLNQPQHF. DNA for the CDR3: TGTGCCAGCAGTTTCCTGAATCAGCCCCAGCATTTT.

The chain joins TRBV5-6 to TRBJ1-5; tentative D call: TRBD1 (5 bases). This CDR3 contains 16 residues. Trimming removed 4 bases from V and 3 bases from J, with 17 bases in between. Germline CDR1 reads SGHDT; CDR2 reads YYEEEE. The CDR3 nucleotides read TGTGCCAGCAGCCCGGCACACGGACATAACAATCAGCCCCAGCATTTT. It yields the protein CASSPAHGHNNQPQHF.

The genes are TRBV27 and TRBJ1-1; D perhaps matches TRBD1 (5 bases). Germline values: CDR1 MNHEY, CDR2 SMNVEV (reference sequence). Trimming left V 5 bases short and J 3 bases short, with 13 bases between. The length of the CDR3 is 14 residues. The CDR3, as DNA: TGTGCCAGCAGTCTCTCCAGGGTGGACACTGAAGCTTTCTTT. Protein: CASSLSRVDTEAFF.